The 21 T cell receptor beta chains presented below share a single source sample, sequenced in a study of CD8+ T cells in alopecia areata. It was cDNA, reverse transcribed from extracted RNA, that served as the sequencing template. TCRdb keeps only in-frame clones here, not all; method: immunoSEQ multiplex PCR. Here the sample spans 100,000 or so clones, just under 60% being singletons. Regarding treatment: oral pan-JAK inhibitor, 5-10 mg twice daily. The sequencing used CD8+ T cells sorted from blood, collected between weeks 55 and 65, from a patient treated with tofacitinib. The receptors here all came from a human donor with alopecia areata.

A single count supports this clone. V and J are TRBV9 and TRBJ2-3, with D unresolved. Germline V gives CDR1 SGDLS, CDR2 YYNGEE. The V end lost 5 bases, the J end lost 5 bases, and 12 bases lay between the germline ends. The CDR3 spans 13 residues. The CDR3 DNA reads as TGTGCCAGCAGTCCTTGGACGGGAGATACGCAGTATTTT. Translating gives CASSPWTGDTQYF. Full variable domain (outside the CDR3, taken from reference TRBV9 and TRBJ2-3): DSGVTQTPKHLITATGQRVTLRCSPRSGDLSVYWYQQSLDQGLQFLIQYYNGEERAKGNILERFSAQQFPDLHSELNLSSLELGDSALYFCASSPWTGDTQYFGPGTRLTVL.

This clone was recorded once. CDR3 bases: TGTGCCAGCGCGGACAGAAGTAGCAATCAGCCCCAGCATTTT. This gives the protein CASADRSSNQPQHF. The chain links TRBV6-5 to TRBJ1-5, with TRBD1 as a possible D gene (6 bases). Trimming cost V 8 bases and J 0 bases, with 11 bases left between them. Germline V gene sequence: CDR1 MNHEY, CDR2 SVGAGI. The CDR3 is made up of 14 amino acids.

This clone was found a few times. The chain is built from TRBV4-2 and TRBJ2-1, with D tentatively TRBD1 or TRBD2 (5 bases each). CDR3 length: 15 residues. The germline V gene encodes CDR1 LGHNA and CDR2 YNFKEQ. The germline V and J ends were trimmed by 2 bases and 6 bases, with 14 bases remaining between them. In DNA, the CDR3 is TGTGCCAGCAGCCAACAAAGGGGCGGAGGCAATGAGCAGTTCTTC. Residues: CASSQQRGGGNEQFF.

V and J are TRBV2 and TRBJ1-4; D is undetermined. The CDR3 consists of 14 residues. V was trimmed by 8 bases and J by 7 bases, leaving 17 bases between them. Per the germline V gene, CDR1 is SNHLY and CDR2 is FYNNEI. The CDR3 DNA is TGTGCCAGCCTAAGATACAGTGCGTTTGAAAAACTGTTTTTT. Translated, it gives CASLRYSAFEKLFF.

The chain joins TRBV2 to TRBJ1-1; no reliable D call. Trimming shortened V by 3 bases and J by 4 bases, and 9 bases separated the two germline ends. The CDR3 is 13 amino acids. Per germline, CDR1 SNHLY and CDR2 FYNNEI. CDR3 sequence (DNA): TGTGCCAGCAGTGATAGTCCGCGCACTGAAGCTTTCTTT. It specifies CASSDSPRTEAFF.

The chain is built from TRBV5-6 and TRBJ1-5, with D maybe TRBD1 (5 bases). This CDR3 has 14 amino acids. Per the germline V gene, CDR1 is SGHDT and CDR2 is YYEEEE. Deletions cut 4 bases from V and 1 base from J, with 9 bases between. The CDR3 region is CASSHWGSNQPQHF. CDR3 nucleotides: TGTGCCAGCAGCCATTGGGGCAGCAATCAGCCCCAGCATTTT.

The rearrangement uses TRBV2 and TRBJ1-1; D is possibly TRBD1 (6 bases). The CDR3 sequence is 16 residues long. In germline, CDR1 is SNHLY, CDR2 FYNNEI. V was trimmed by 3 bases and J by 4 bases, leaving 18 bases between them. The CDR3 DNA reads as TGTGCCAGCAGTGATAGGTTGGACAGCTCGGTCACTGAAGCTTTCTTT. This encodes CASSDRLDSSVTEAFF. The whole variable domain, remainder taken from reference TRBV2 and TRBJ1-1, is EPEVTQTPSHQVTQMGQEVILRCVPISNHLYFYWYRQILGQKVEFLVSFYNNEISEKSEIFDDQFSVERPDGSNFTLKIRSTKLEDSAMYFCASSDRLDSSVTEAFFGQGTRLTVV.

The chain combines TRBV4-1 with TRBJ1-1; D unresolved. V was trimmed by 0 bases and J by 6 bases, leaving 8 bases between them. The germline V gene has CDR1 MGHRA and CDR2 YSYEKL. This CDR3 has 13 residues. CDR3 region: CASSQDSTPEAFF. DNA for the CDR3: TGCGCCAGCAGCCAAGATTCAACACCTGAAGCTTTCTTT.

This clone has just a few counts. This rearrangement joins TRBV7-9 to TRBJ2-4; tentatively, D is TRBD1 or TRBD2 (6 bases each). Between the trimmed V and J ends, which lost 4 bases and 6 bases, there was a span of 16 bases. Germline CDR1 is SEHNR and CDR2 is FQNEAQ (reference sequence). This CDR3 region has 15 residues. For the CDR3, the DNA is TGTGCCAGCAGCTCTCCGGGGGCCCCTACAAACATTCAGTACTTC. This encodes CASSSPGAPTNIQYF.

This clone has more than one count but fewer than ten. This rearrangement joins TRBV15 to TRBJ2-4; D remains unclear. Germline assignment: CDR1 LNHNV and CDR2 YYDKDF (reference sequence). This CDR3 is 15 amino acids long. The V gene lost 1 base and the J gene lost 0 bases, with 7 bases spanning the gap. Here the CDR3 reads CATSRVALAKNIQYF. The CDR3 nucleotides read TGTGCCACCAGCAGAGTAGCTCTAGCCAAAAACATTCAGTACTTC.

This clone was picked up a small number of times. The chain recombines TRBV10-3 with TRBJ2-3; the D is unclear. The CDR3 consists of 17 residues. Germline V lookup: CDR1 ENHRY, CDR2 SYGVKD. Trimming shortened V by 7 bases and J by 0 bases, and 20 bases separated the two germline ends. In nucleotides, the CDR3 is TGTGCCATCACGCTTGAAAAATTGGACGAGAGCACAGATACGCAGTATTTT. Translated: CAITLEKLDESTDTQYF.

The chain has TRBV13 and TRBJ2-5; tentatively, D is TRBD2 (5 bases). Trimming took off 5 bases at V and 7 bases at J, with 17 bases between the two ends. The CDR3 totals 14 residues. CDR1 and CDR2 (germline): PRHDT, FYEKMQ (reference sequence). DNA of the CDR3: TGTGCCAGCAGCCGACCCAGCAGTCGGGGGACCCAGTACTTC. It codes for CASSRPSSRGTQYF.

The V gene is TRBV11-2, the J gene TRBJ2-7; no clear D gene. Germline loops: CDR1 SGHAT, CDR2 FQNNGV. CDR3 length equals 11 residues. V was clipped by 8 bases and J by 12 bases, with 17 bases between them. The CDR3 spells CASRGPDGRYF. CDR3 bases: TGTGCCAGCCGAGGACCGGACGGGCGGTACTTC.

This chain connects TRBV7-9 to TRBJ2-5; possible D gene TRBD2, 5 bases. Germline CDR1 reads SEHNR; CDR2 reads FQNEAQ (reference sequence). Between the trimmed V and J ends, which lost 5 bases and 1 base, there was a span of 14 bases. This CDR3 is 15 amino acids long. The CDR3 region has the DNA TGTGCCAGCAGCCCCCGCGGGTTCCGCCAAGAGACCCAGTACTTC. This sequence encodes CASSPRGFRQETQYF.

This sequence joins TRBV4-2 and TRBJ1-1; D is uncertain. The V gene lost 1 base and the J gene lost 5 bases, with 8 bases spanning the gap. The CDR3 spans 13 residues. Germline assignment: CDR1 LGHNA and CDR2 YNFKEQ. CDR3 residues: CASSQGGTTEAFF. CDR3 sequence (DNA): TGTGCCAGCAGCCAAGGCGGAACAACTGAAGCTTTCTTT.

In this sample, this clone turned up a few times. The chain couples TRBV7-9 to TRBJ2-2; D not resolved. The CDR3 loop spans 11 amino acids. Trimming cost V 8 bases and J 7 bases, with 8 bases left between them. The germline CDR1 and CDR2 sequences are SEHNR and FQNEAQ (reference sequence). CDR3 sequence reads: CASAVNGELFF. The CDR3 region has the DNA TGTGCCAGCGCTGTTAACGGGGAGCTGTTTTTT.

The table lists this clone with a few counts. V gene TRBV9 combines with J gene TRBJ2-7, with 7 bases matching TRBD1. V lost 0 bases to trimming and J lost 1 base; unmatched junction nucleotides: 4. The germline V gene encodes CDR1 SGDLS and CDR2 YYNGEE. CDR3 length equals 15 residues. This CDR3 is CASSVGGGGSYEQYF. CDR3 bases: TGTGCCAGCAGCGTAGGAGGGGGCGGTTCCTACGAGCAGTACTTC. The full variable domain, completed using reference TRBV9 and TRBJ2-7, is DSGVTQTPKHLITATGQRVTLRCSPRSGDLSVYWYQQSLDQGLQFLIQYYNGEERAKGNILERFSAQQFPDLHSELNLSSLELGDSALYFCASSVGGGGSYEQYFGPGTRLTVT.

This clone has just a few counts. V usage is TRBV15 and J usage is TRBJ2-3; D not certain. Germline V gives CDR1 LNHNV, CDR2 YYDKDF (reference sequence). V lost 0 bases, J lost 2 bases, and 12 bases lay in between. CDR3 length: 16 amino acids. CDR3 DNA sequence: TGTGCCACCAGCAGAGATTCTACGCCTCTCACAGATACGCAGTATTTT. This translates into CATSRDSTPLTDTQYF.

The chain carries TRBV4-1 and TRBJ2-2; 9 positions agree with TRBD2. The germline gives CDR1 MGHRA, CDR2 YSYEKL. The CDR3 spans 15 residues. J gave up 5 bases and V 4 bases, and 5 bases lay outside the gene matches. The CDR3 DNA is TGCGCCAGCAGCCCCAGCGGGGGGAGGACCGGGGAGCTGTTTTTT. Its protein product is CASSPSGGRTGELFF.

The gene calls are TRBV10-3 and TRBJ1-2, with D hard to call. From germline, CDR1 is ENHRY and CDR2 SYGVKD. The CDR3 spans 10 residues. V shed 9 bases and J shed 8 bases, with 10 bases lying between them. The CDR3 is CAIFNGGYTF. Here the CDR3 DNA reads TGTGCCATTTTTAACGGCGGCTACACCTTC.

V is TRBV4-1 and J is TRBJ2-7, with 7 nucleotides matching TRBD2. CDR1 and CDR2 (germline): MGHRA, YSYEKL. The J segment lost 2 bases and the V segment lost 1 base, leaving 5 bases of the junction unmatched. The CDR3 runs to 15 residues. CDR3 protein: CASSQGGLAAYEQYF. CDR3 coding DNA: TGCGCCAGCAGCCAAGGCGGGCTAGCGGCCTACGAGCAGTACTTC.